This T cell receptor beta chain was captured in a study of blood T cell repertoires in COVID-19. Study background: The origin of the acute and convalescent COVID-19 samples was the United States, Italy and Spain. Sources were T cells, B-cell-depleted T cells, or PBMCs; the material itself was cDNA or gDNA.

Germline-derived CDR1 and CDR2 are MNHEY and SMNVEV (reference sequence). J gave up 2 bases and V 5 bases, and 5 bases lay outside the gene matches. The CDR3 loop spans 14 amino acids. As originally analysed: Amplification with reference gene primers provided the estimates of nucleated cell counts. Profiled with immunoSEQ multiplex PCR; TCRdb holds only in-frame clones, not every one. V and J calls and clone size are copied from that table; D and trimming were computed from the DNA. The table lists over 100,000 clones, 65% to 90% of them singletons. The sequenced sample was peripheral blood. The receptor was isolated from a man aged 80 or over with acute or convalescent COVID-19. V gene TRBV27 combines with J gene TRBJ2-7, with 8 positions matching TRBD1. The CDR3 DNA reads TGTGCCAGCAGTCCCCGGGACAGGCCCTACGAGCAGTACTTC. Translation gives CASSPRDRPYEQYF.